Listed below are T cell receptor beta chains from one sample, sequenced in a study of cytotoxic CD8 clonotypes in ibrutinib-treated CLL. Clones were sequenced by immunoSEQ multiplex PCR, and TCRdb holds only the in-frame ones, with some missing. There are 68,000 or so clones in the sample; about 64% occur only once, and roughly 5.9% lies in the top ten. The material was PBMCs, obtained after 12 months of ibrutinib treatment. These TCRs come from a human donor with chronic lymphocytic leukemia. The CDR3 runs from the conserved cysteine through the conserved F or W. The order of the fields is J gene, clone size, D gene, V gene, CDR3 length, CDR3 protein, CDR3 DNA. The D gene is left open where the match is weak. Some rows mark clone size as missing; the rest say once, few, many or name a class of expanded clone.

J: TRBJ1-2; size: -; D: TRBD1; V: TRBV19; length: 11; CDR3: CASSARDSQTF; DNA: TGTGCCAGTAGTGCCCGGGACAGCCAAACCTTC
J: TRBJ2-3; size: -; D: TRBD1; V: TRBV4-1; length: 18; CDR3: CASSQIRDRGGTADTQYF; DNA: TGCGCCAGCAGCCAAATCCGGGACAGGGGGGGTACGGCAGATACGCAGTATTTT
J: TRBJ2-3; size: -; D: -; V: TRBV6-6; length: 14; CDR3: CASSWVAGGDTQYF; DNA: TGTGCCAGCAGTTGGGTAGCCGGAGGGGATACGCAGTATTTT
J: TRBJ1-3; size: -; D: -; V: TRBV19; length: 12; CDR3: CASTLEGNTIYF; DNA: TGTGCCAGTACCCTAGAGGGGAACACCATATATTTT
J: TRBJ1-1; size: -; D: -; V: TRBV5-1; length: 14; CDR3: CASSSTGMNTEAFF; DNA: TGCGCCAGCAGCTCGACAGGCATGAACACTGAAGCTTTCTTT
J: TRBJ1-1; size: -; D: -; V: TRBV30; length: 15; CDR3: CAWSPTLGGETEAFF; DNA: TGTGCCTGGAGTCCCACGCTGGGGGGAGAGACTGAAGCTTTCTTT
J: TRBJ1-1; size: -; D: -; V: TRBV5-5; length: 13; CDR3: CASSLGARTEAFF; DNA: TGTGCCAGCAGCTTGGGGGCGCGGACTGAAGCTTTCTTT
J: TRBJ1-2; size: few; D: TRBD1; V: TRBV10-2; length: 13; CDR3: CASSEDRVYGYTF; DNA: TGCGCCAGCAGTGAGGACAGGGTCTATGGCTACACCTTC
J: TRBJ1-2; size: -; D: -; V: TRBV6-6; length: 15; CDR3: CASSSDPTGLYGYTF; DNA: TGTGCCAGCAGTTCCGATCCTACAGGACTGTATGGCTACACCTTC
J: TRBJ2-7; size: -; D: -; V: TRBV5-6; length: 14; CDR3: CASSLFGGRDEQYF; DNA: TGTGCCAGCAGCTTGTTCGGGGGGCGGGACGAGCAGTACTTC
J: TRBJ1-2; size: -; D: TRBD1; V: TRBV9; length: 18; CDR3: CASSVERAGRGASYGYTF; DNA: TGTGCCAGCAGCGTGGAAAGGGCCGGCAGGGGGGCGAGCTATGGCTACACCTTC
J: TRBJ1-4; size: once; D: -; V: TRBV4-3; length: 14; CDR3: CASSTGLQNEKLFF; DNA: TGCGCCAGCAGCACGGGACTGCAAAATGAAAAACTGTTTTTT
J: TRBJ2-7; size: once; D: -; V: TRBV28; length: 13; CDR3: CASSIPPSYEQYF; DNA: TGTGCCAGCAGCATACCTCCTTCCTACGAGCAGTACTTC
J: TRBJ1-2; size: few; D: -; V: TRBV28; length: 14; CDR3: CASRLTLRTYGYTF; DNA: TGTGCCAGCAGGCTCACCCTCAGGACTTATGGCTACACCTTC
J: TRBJ2-7; size: -; D: TRBD1; V: TRBV5-1; length: 15; CDR3: CASRKETGGVYEQYF; DNA: TGCGCCAGCAGAAAAGAGACAGGGGGCGTGTACGAGCAGTACTTC
J: TRBJ1-1; size: -; D: TRBD1; V: TRBV27; length: 16; CDR3: CASSLSVRQGRTEAFF; DNA: TGTGCCAGCAGTTTATCGGTTAGACAGGGGCGCACTGAAGCTTTCTTT
J: TRBJ1-2; size: few; D: TRBD1; V: TRBV30; length: 14; CDR3: CAWSRDRGRYGYTF; DNA: TGTGCCTGGAGCCGGGACAGGGGGCGTTATGGCTACACCTTC
J: TRBJ1-5; size: -; D: TRBD1; V: TRBV30; length: 13; CDR3: CAWRQGDNQPQHF; DNA: TGTGCCTGGAGACAGGGGGATAATCAGCCCCAGCATTTT
J: TRBJ1-1; size: -; D: -; V: TRBV4-3; length: 14; CDR3: CASSQSLGATEAFF; DNA: TGCGCCAGCAGCCAATCACTAGGGGCCACTGAAGCTTTCTTT
J: TRBJ2-1; size: -; D: TRBD2; V: TRBV4-3; length: 17; CDR3: CASSQEASGRVYNEQFF; DNA: TGCGCCAGCAGCCAAGAAGCTAGCGGTAGGGTATACAATGAGCAGTTCTTC
J: TRBJ1-2; size: -; D: -; V: TRBV11-2; length: 15; CDR3: CASSLGTGSARAYTF; DNA: TGTGCCAGCAGCTTAGGTACAGGGTCGGCCAGAGCCTACACCTTC
J: TRBJ1-1; size: few; D: -; V: TRBV7-3; length: 13; CDR3: CASRWTVNTEAFF; DNA: TGTGCCAGCAGGTGGACAGTCAACACTGAAGCTTTCTTT
J: TRBJ1-1; size: few; D: -; V: TRBV5-4; length: 13; CDR3: CASSLDRATEAFF; DNA: TGTGCCAGCAGCTTGGACAGGGCCACTGAAGCTTTCTTT
J: TRBJ2-1; size: once; D: TRBD2; V: TRBV2; length: 13; CDR3: CASGSGGAGEQFF; DNA: TGTGCCAGCGGCAGCGGGGGGGCAGGAGAGCAGTTCTTC
J: TRBJ1-2; size: -; D: TRBD1; V: TRBV5-6; length: 15; CDR3: CASSPGTGIGYGYTF; DNA: TGTGCCAGCAGCCCGGGGACAGGGATAGGCTATGGCTACACCTTC
J: TRBJ2-7; size: -; D: -; V: TRBV6-1; length: 11; CDR3: CASSFKYEQYF; DNA: TGTGCCAGCAGTTTCAAATACGAGCAGTACTTC
J: TRBJ2-5; size: -; D: TRBD2; V: TRBV15; length: 14; CDR3: CATSRAGGEETQYF; DNA: TGTGCCACCAGCAGAGCCGGGGGGGAAGAGACTCAGTACTTC
J: TRBJ1-5; size: -; D: TRBD1; V: TRBV27; length: 17; CDR3: CASSLFSGQVSNQPQHF; DNA: TGTGCCAGCAGTTTATTCTCGGGACAGGTTAGCAATCAGCCCCAGCATTTT
J: TRBJ1-1; size: -; D: -; V: TRBV5-4; length: 13; CDR3: CASSSKPDDEAFF; DNA: TGTGCCAGCAGCTCCAAACCTGATGATGAAGCTTTCTTT
J: TRBJ2-7; size: once; D: -; V: TRBV30; length: 13; CDR3: CAWGPGRIFEQYF; DNA: TGTGCCTGGGGGCCGGGACGGATATTCGAGCAGTACTTC
J: TRBJ1-2; size: few; D: -; V: TRBV30; length: 13; CDR3: CACPRLAGYGYTF; DNA: TGTGCCTGTCCGAGGCTGGCAGGTTATGGCTACACCTTC
J: TRBJ1-4; size: -; D: TRBD1; V: TRBV7-9; length: 15; CDR3: CASSATGTGGEKLFF; DNA: TGTGCCAGCAGCGCAACCGGGACAGGGGGGGAAAAACTGTTTTTT
J: TRBJ2-7; size: -; D: -; V: TRBV28; length: 15; CDR3: CASSSSPDSSYEQYF; DNA: TGTGCCAGCAGTTCCTCTCCGGACAGCTCCTACGAGCAGTACTTC
J: TRBJ1-1; size: -; D: -; V: TRBV27; length: 15; CDR3: CASSWAGRRGNQAFF; DNA: TGTGCCAGCAGTTGGGCAGGGCGGAGAGGGAACCAAGCTTTCTTT
J: TRBJ2-5; size: -; D: -; V: TRBV5-1; length: 14; CDR3: CASSTMGTKETQYF; DNA: TGCGCCAGCAGTACAATGGGGACCAAAGAGACCCAGTACTTC
J: TRBJ1-1; size: -; D: -; V: TRBV9; length: 14; CDR3: CASSVGSGPAEAFF; DNA: TGTGCCAGCAGCGTAGGCTCAGGGCCTGCTGAAGCTTTCTTT
J: TRBJ1-1; size: -; D: TRBD1; V: TRBV11-2; length: 14; CDR3: CASSLAGGNTEAFF; DNA: TGTGCCAGCAGCTTAGCAGGGGGGAACACTGAAGCTTTCTTT
J: TRBJ1-1; size: -; D: TRBD1; V: TRBV28; length: 13; CDR3: CASIPGTGIGAFF; DNA: TGTGCCAGCATTCCCGGGACAGGGATCGGAGCTTTCTTT
J: TRBJ2-1; size: -; D: -; V: TRBV7-9; length: 12; CDR3: CASSLTGDEQFF; DNA: TGTGCCAGCAGCTTAACGGGTGATGAGCAGTTCTTC
J: TRBJ1-5; size: -; D: -; V: TRBV29-1; length: 15; CDR3: CSALSDTFSNQPQHF; DNA: TGCAGCGCCCTATCGGACACCTTTAGCAATCAGCCCCAGCATTTT
J: TRBJ1-6; size: -; D: -; V: TRBV6-1; length: 15; CDR3: CASSAQGKGNSPLHF; DNA: TGTGCCAGCAGCGCACAGGGTAAGGGTAATTCACCCCTCCACTTT
J: TRBJ2-3; size: -; D: -; V: TRBV7-2; length: 12; CDR3: CASSLVSDTQYF; DNA: TGTGCCAGCAGCTTAGTGTCAGATACGCAGTATTTT
J: TRBJ1-6; size: few; D: TRBD1; V: TRBV7-6; length: 15; CDR3: CASSPRTGLNSPLHF; DNA: TGTGCCAGCAGCCCGAGGACAGGGCTGAATTCACCCCTCCACTTT
J: TRBJ1-6; size: -; D: TRBD1; V: TRBV6-5; length: 15; CDR3: CASSKTGGGNSPLHF; DNA: TGTGCCAGCAGTAAGACAGGGGGCGGTAATTCACCCCTCCACTTT
J: TRBJ2-7; size: few; D: -; V: TRBV5-1; length: 15; CDR3: CASSLEGRSSYEQYF; DNA: TGCGCCAGCAGCTTGGAAGGGAGAAGCTCCTACGAGCAGTACTTC
J: TRBJ2-7; size: -; D: -; V: TRBV29-1; length: 12; CDR3: CSVADGDYEQYF; DNA: TGCAGCGTCGCCGACGGGGACTACGAGCAGTACTTC
J: TRBJ1-2; size: few; D: -; V: TRBV19; length: 13; CDR3: CASSIPPNYGYTF; DNA: TGTGCCAGTAGTATCCCACCTAACTATGGCTACACCTTC
J: TRBJ2-3; size: -; D: -; V: TRBV29-1; length: 11; CDR3: CSVQEPDTQYF; DNA: TGCAGCGTCCAGGAGCCAGATACGCAGTATTTT
J: TRBJ2-7; size: -; D: -; V: TRBV5-6; length: 15; CDR3: CASSHRPPGNYEQYF; DNA: TGTGCCAGCAGCCACCGACCCCCAGGGAATTACGAGCAGTACTTC
J: TRBJ2-2; size: -; D: -; V: TRBV19; length: 14; CDR3: CAAAPQGWTGELFF; DNA: TGTGCCGCTGCCCCCCAGGGGTGGACCGGGGAGCTGTTTTTT
J: TRBJ1-1; size: -; D: TRBD1; V: TRBV30; length: 12; CDR3: CAWSVQGIEAFF; DNA: TGTGCCTGGAGTGTACAGGGGATTGAAGCTTTCTTT
J: TRBJ1-1; size: -; D: TRBD1; V: TRBV5-6; length: 15; CDR3: CASRRTGDSDTEAFF; DNA: TGTGCCAGCAGACGTACAGGGGATTCGGACACTGAAGCTTTCTTT
J: TRBJ1-6; size: -; D: -; V: TRBV6-1; length: 16; CDR3: CASSEARISYNSPLHF; DNA: TGTGCCAGCAGTGAAGCGCGGATCAGCTATAATTCACCCCTCCACTTT
J: TRBJ2-3; size: -; D: -; V: TRBV4-2; length: 19; CDR3: CASSQDRVWGGGLLDTQYF; DNA: TGTGCCAGCAGCCAAGATAGGGTCTGGGGTGGGGGCTTGTTAGATACGCAGTATTTT
J: TRBJ2-2; size: -; D: -; V: TRBV5-1; length: 16; CDR3: CASSPRDGSNTGELFF; DNA: TGCGCCAGCAGCCCAAGGGACGGCTCGAACACCGGGGAGCTGTTTTTT
J: TRBJ2-3; size: -; D: -; V: TRBV6-1; length: 15; CDR3: CASRAQGGSTDTQYF; DNA: TGTGCCAGCAGGGCCCAGGGGGGGAGCACAGATACGCAGTATTTT
J: TRBJ1-1; size: few; D: -; V: TRBV5-1; length: 15; CDR3: CASSPPGGVNTEAFF; DNA: TGCGCCAGCAGCCCTCCCGGGGGGGTGAACACTGAAGCTTTCTTT